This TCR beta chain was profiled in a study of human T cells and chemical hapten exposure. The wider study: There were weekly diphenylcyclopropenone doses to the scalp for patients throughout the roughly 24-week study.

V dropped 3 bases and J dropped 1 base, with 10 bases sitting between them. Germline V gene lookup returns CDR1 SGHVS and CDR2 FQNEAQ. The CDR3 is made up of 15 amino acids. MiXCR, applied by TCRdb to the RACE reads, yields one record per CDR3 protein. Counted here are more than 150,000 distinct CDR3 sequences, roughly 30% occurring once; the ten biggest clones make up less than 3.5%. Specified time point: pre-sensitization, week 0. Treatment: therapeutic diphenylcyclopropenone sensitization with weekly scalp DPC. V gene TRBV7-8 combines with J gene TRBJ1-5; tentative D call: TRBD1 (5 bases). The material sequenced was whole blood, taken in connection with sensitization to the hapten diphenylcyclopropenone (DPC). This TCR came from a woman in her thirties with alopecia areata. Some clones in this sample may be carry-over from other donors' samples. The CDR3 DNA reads TGTGCCAGCAGCTTGACGGAGGGGAGCAATCAGCCCCAGCATTTT. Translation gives CASSLTEGSNQPQHF.